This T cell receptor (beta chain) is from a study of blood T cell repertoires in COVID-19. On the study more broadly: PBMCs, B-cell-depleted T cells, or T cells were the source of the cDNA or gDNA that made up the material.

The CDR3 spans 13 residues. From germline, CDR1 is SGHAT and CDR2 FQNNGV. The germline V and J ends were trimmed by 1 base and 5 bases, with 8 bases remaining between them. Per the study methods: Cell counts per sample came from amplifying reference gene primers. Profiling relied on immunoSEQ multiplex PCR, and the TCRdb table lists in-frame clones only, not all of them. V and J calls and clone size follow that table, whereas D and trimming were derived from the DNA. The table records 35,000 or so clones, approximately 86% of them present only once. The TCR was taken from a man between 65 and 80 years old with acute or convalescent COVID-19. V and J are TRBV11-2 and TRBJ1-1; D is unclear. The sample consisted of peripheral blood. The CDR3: CASSLGRVTEAFF. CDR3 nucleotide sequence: TGTGCCAGCAGCTTAGGGAGGGTGACTGAAGCTTTCTTT.